A selection of T cell receptor beta chains follows, all from one sample in a study of cytomegalovirus exposure and HLA in healthy donors. Libraries were prepared by immunoSEQ multiplex PCR; TCRdb keeps only in-frame clonotypes and omits some of them. In the table there are approximately 290,000 clones, roughly 80% of which are singletons. The sample taken for sequencing was PBMCs. Every receptor here comes from a girl aged 2 to 9 in good health and CMV-seronegative. Each CDR3 is given without its conserved first and last residue. Each record gives: V gene, clone size, J gene, CDR3 length, CDR3 protein. The size entry is marked missing in some rows and otherwise reads once, few, many or a size class.

>TRBV7-6|few|TRBJ2-2|12
ASSLVSSTGELF
>TRBV19|-|TRBJ2-5|13
ASSRAGVYWETQY
>TRBV2|-|TRBJ2-2|14
ASSVGRGLNTGELF
>TRBV4-2|-|TRBJ2-4|14
ASSQRTSGGRDIQY
>TRBV5-1|-|TRBJ2-2|12
ASSWRQGGGELF
>TRBV6-6|-|TRBJ1-2|12
ASSYGRELDGYT
>TRBV28|once|TRBJ2-2|14
ASSLGAAGNGGELF
>TRBV9|once|TRBJ2-1|15
ASSADPGTELYNEQF
>TRBV4-1|-|TRBJ2-3|13
ASSRIGKITDTQY
>TRBV2|-|TRBJ2-5|15
ASRPVRGLAGQETQY
>TRBV15|few|TRBJ1-6|13
ATSRVPPDNSPLH
>TRBV2|-|TRBJ2-7|12
ASRDRGRSYEQY
>TRBV10-3|-|TRBJ2-1|13
AISDSTASYNEQF
>TRBV6-1|few|TRBJ2-1|14
ASSEALRLAYNEQF
>TRBV7-6|once|TRBJ1-2|12
ASSLAQGDYGYT
>TRBV6-1|-|TRBJ1-5|16
ASSEARGQGSTNQPQH
>TRBV30|-|TRBJ1-1|12
AWSEQGLRSEAF
>TRBV6-1|-|TRBJ1-5|13
ASSDRDYSNQPQH
>TRBV5-8|-|TRBJ1-5|13
ASSPGLRGNQPQH
>TRBV7-9|-|TRBJ2-1|13
ASRFSGITYNEQF
>TRBV6-1|-|TRBJ2-1|16
ASSEGRLAGGPYNEQF
>TRBV7-3|once|TRBJ1-6|13
ASSLNGGDDSPLH
>TRBV6-6|-|TRBJ1-2|11
ASSTDSLYGYT
>TRBV4-1|-|TRBJ1-4|12
ASSHQGVNEKLF
>TRBV9|few|TRBJ1-5|13
ASSVGGLSNQPQH
>TRBV6-5|-|TRBJ1-1|13
ASSPKWTSYTEAF
>TRBV4-1|-|-|15
ASSQVHAGPPYYEQY
>TRBV18|-|TRBJ2-5|12
ASSPGRVQETQY
>TRBV7-2|-|TRBJ1-4|13
ASSFRQGGNEKLF
>TRBV10-3|-|TRBJ1-2|12
AIRKTGGEYGYT
>TRBV6-5|-|TRBJ2-1|13
ASSPTGVKGNEQF
>TRBV2|-|TRBJ2-1|11
ASGTSIGNEQF
>TRBV13|-|TRBJ2-1|14
ASSQDFGGRAEEQF
>TRBV7-9|-|TRBJ2-7|12
ASSLGGTAYEQY
>TRBV7-9|-|TRBJ2-1|11
ASSLQAGGPGF
>TRBV7-9|-|TRBJ1-2|13
SSSGRQGKNYGYT
>TRBV7-8|-|TRBJ2-2|16
ASSPTRTSVFGTGELF
>TRBV29-1|few|TRBJ2-2|10
SSEGRSGELF
>TRBV11-1|-|TRBJ1-1|12
ASSLRLEVTEAF
>TRBV7-2|-|-|14
ASSYSGTSGAYEQY
>TRBV7-3|-|TRBJ1-3|12
ASSPTGPGNTIY
>TRBV19|few|TRBJ1-5|12
ASSVEYGNQPQH